One sample yielded the 4 T cell receptor beta chains listed below, sequenced in a study of cytomegalovirus exposure and HLA in healthy donors. 13 Jbeta primers and 60 Vbeta primers were used for the PCR. Profiling relied on immunoSEQ multiplex PCR, and the TCRdb table lists in-frame clones only, not all of them. The sample lists around 92,000 clones; roughly 74% were seen once. The specimen sequenced was PBMCs. The receptor set was obtained from a woman aged 65 to 85 in good health and CMV-seropositive.

This chain joins TRBV6-1 and TRBJ2-7; perhaps TRBD2 as D (5 bases). Germline loops: CDR1 MNHNS, CDR2 SASEGT. The CDR3 contains 15 residues. V was clipped by 4 bases and J by 0 bases, with 13 bases between them. CDR3 DNA sequence: TGTGCCAGCAGTGCCCCCAGCGGCAACTCCTACGAGCAGTACTTC. Protein product: CASSAPSGNSYEQYF.

The chain carries TRBV5-1 and TRBJ1-4, with D possibly matching TRBD1 (6 bases). The V gene lost 4 bases and the J gene lost 6 bases, with 16 bases spanning the gap. CDR3 size: 15 residues. The germline V gene encodes CDR1 SGHRS and CDR2 YFSETQ. Here the CDR3 reads CASSVSGTQHEKLFF. The CDR3 region has the DNA TGCGCCAGCAGCGTGTCCGGGACACAACATGAAAAACTGTTTTTT.

The J gene is TRBJ1-1, the V gene TRBV18; TRBD1 agrees at 7 bases. V was pared by 1 base and J by 8 bases, with 4 bases of the junction left unmatched. Per germline, CDR1 KGHSH and CDR2 LQKENI. This CDR3 has 13 residues. The CDR3 region has the DNA TGTGCCAGCTCACCACGAACAGGGGAAGAAGCTTTCTTT. This gives the protein CASSPRTGEEAFF.

The gene calls are TRBV21-1 and TRBJ2-7; TRBD2 reflects the table's D call only, with no check against the DNA. TRBV21-1 is annotated as a pseudogene. This CDR3 region has 14 residues. The DNA of the CDR3 is TGTGCCAGCAGCATGGAGGCCCGACGTCTGGTGCAGTACTTC. It codes for CASSMEARRLVQYF.